The 13 T cell receptor beta chains below were found in one sample sequenced in a study of blood T cell repertoires in COVID-19. The data were produced by immunoSEQ multiplex PCR, yet TCRdb's version contains in-frame clones alone and is incomplete. The table records some 300,000 clones, about nine tenths of them present only once. Material: peripheral blood. These receptor sequences come from a woman aged 25 to 45 with COVID-19, enrolled during active disease.

The chain joins TRBV28 to TRBJ2-4, with D possibly matching TRBD1 (5 bases). Germline lookup yields CDR1 MDHEN and CDR2 SYDVKM. V was shortened by 5 bases and J by 0 bases, with 26 bases between the two germline ends. This CDR3 region has 20 residues. The CDR3 protein is CASSPLPGKTETLAKNIQYF. The CDR3 nucleotides read TGTGCCAGCAGTCCCTTACCAGGGAAAACCGAGACTTTAGCCAAAAACATTCAGTACTTC.

The V call is TRBV2, the J call TRBJ2-5, with D possibly TRBD1 on 5 matching bases. V lost 8 bases, J lost 1 base, and 14 bases lay in between. Germline CDR1 and CDR2: SNHLY and FYNNEI. The CDR3 runs to 14 residues. CDR3 protein: CASGRTKSQETQYF. DNA for the CDR3: TGTGCCAGCGGACGGACAAAAAGCCAAGAGACCCAGTACTTC.

This chain links TRBV7-9 with TRBJ2-1, with D perhaps matching TRBD2 (5 bases). CDR3 length equals 11 residues. Trimming took off 4 bases at V and 9 bases at J, with 7 bases between the two ends. Germline CDR1 reads SEHNR; CDR2 reads FQNEAQ (reference sequence). CDR3 DNA sequence: TGTGCCAGCAGCTCGGACTTTGAGCAGTTCTTC. This codes for CASSSDFEQFF.

This clone has a handful of counts. This rearrangement joins TRBV19 to TRBJ2-3; possible D gene TRBD2, 6 bases. The germline V gene encodes CDR1 LNHDA and CDR2 SQIVND (reference sequence). The germline V and J ends were trimmed by 1 base and 4 bases, with 9 bases remaining between them. This CDR3 is built from 14 residues. CDR3 DNA sequence: TGTGCCAGTAGTATAGGGGGGGATGCAGATACGCAGTATTTT. Amino acid sequence: CASSIGGDADTQYF.

V and J are TRBV5-4 and TRBJ2-4, with 10 nucleotides matching TRBD1. This CDR3 has 14 residues. V lost 4 bases and J lost 9; bases outside the gene matches: 7. From germline, CDR1 is SGHNT and CDR2 YYREEE (reference sequence). Here the CDR3 DNA reads TGTGCCAGCAGCGGGACAGGGGTGGGAGGCATTCAGTACTTC. It specifies CASSGTGVGGIQYF.

This clone was seen only once. V is TRBV7-9 and J is TRBJ2-2; TRBD2 agrees at 10 bases. With V trimmed by 5 bases and J by 0 bases, 3 bases remained unmatched. This CDR3 has 16 amino acids. CDR1 and CDR2 (germline): SEHNR, FQNEAQ (reference sequence). The CDR3 DNA reads as TGTGCCAGCAGCGTCACTAGCGGGGCGAACACCGGGGAGCTGTTTTTT. This gives the protein CASSVTSGANTGELFF.

The V gene is TRBV2, the J gene TRBJ1-2, with a possible D match to TRBD1 (5 bases). CDR3 length: 12 amino acids. The germline V gene encodes CDR1 SNHLY and CDR2 FYNNEI. Trimming took off 7 bases at V and 7 bases at J, with 13 bases between the two ends. Here the CDR3 DNA reads TGTGCCAGCAAGGGGCTCCGGAGTGGCTACACCTTC. As protein: CASKGLRSGYTF.

J is TRBJ2-1 and V is TRBV9; 16 nucleotides align to TRBD2. Germline CDR1 SGDLS, CDR2 YYNGEE. This CDR3 spans 18 amino acids. V lost 3 bases to trimming and J lost 0 bases; unmatched junction nucleotides: 3. The CDR3 loop reads CASSAGLAGGNSYNEQFF. In DNA, the CDR3 is TGTGCCAGCAGCGCGGGACTAGCGGGGGGGAACTCCTACAATGAGCAGTTCTTC.

The chain joins TRBV19 to TRBJ2-2, with TRBD2 matching 8 bases. Germline trimming cut 6 bases from V and 4 bases from J; bases unmatched to any gene: 4. Germline CDR1 is LNHDA and CDR2 is SQIVND (reference sequence). The CDR3 covers 14 residues. CDR3 protein: CASSGAGGTGELFF. The CDR3 nucleotides read TGTGCCAGTAGCGGGGCGGGAGGCACCGGGGAGCTGTTTTTT.

This clone was seen just once. This chain's CDR3 is CASSLVSQGGYYGYTF. The CDR3 DNA follows: TGTGCCAGCAGCTTGGTAAGCCAAGGGGGCTACTATGGCTACACCTTC. V usage is TRBV5-4 and J usage is TRBJ1-2, with 7 bases identical to TRBD1. Per the germline V gene, CDR1 is SGHNT and CDR2 is YYREEE (reference sequence). This CDR3 spans 16 amino acids. V lost 0 bases to trimming and J lost 3 bases; unmatched junction nucleotides: 8.

The chain links TRBV4-1 to TRBJ2-2; the D is unclear. Germline values: CDR1 MGHRA, CDR2 YSYEKL. The CDR3 is made up of 15 amino acids. With 2 bases removed from V and 2 bases from J, the gap between germline ends came to 9 bases. The CDR3 DNA reads as TGCGCCAGCAGCCAAAACAGCCTTAACACCGGGGAGCTGTTTTTT. Protein sequence: CASSQNSLNTGELFF.

The chain links TRBV3-1 (or the pseudogene TRBV3-2) to TRBJ2-5; tentative D call: TRBD2 (6 bases). Trimming removed 5 bases from V and 5 bases from J, with 15 bases in between. The CDR3 totals 14 residues. Germline assignment: CDR1 LGHDT and CDR2 YNNKEL (reference sequence). The CDR3 reads CASSKRSSGETQYF. In nucleotides, the CDR3 is TGTGCCAGCAGCAAACGGTCGAGCGGGGAGACCCAGTACTTC.

To note about this clone: Compared with germline, one end of the junction differs, possibly owing to a read error. The chain links TRBV7-9 to TRBJ1-6; 9 nucleotides align to TRBD1. This CDR3 has 14 residues. Germline V lookup: CDR1 SEHNR, CDR2 FQNEAQ (reference sequence). The CDR3 is CASSLETGGSPLHF. The CDR3 DNA is TGTGCCAGCAGTTTAGAGACAGGGGGTTCACCCCTCCACTTT.